This T cell receptor beta chain originates from a study of CD8+ T cells in alopecia areata. Germline CDR1 is MNHEY and CDR2 is SMNVEV (reference sequence). Deletions cut 1 base from V and 3 bases from J, with 7 bases between. The CDR3 is 13 amino acids. RNA was isolated and reverse transcribed to cDNA, the sequencing template. TCRdb keeps only in-frame clones here, not all; method: immunoSEQ multiplex PCR. The data hold 100,000 to 150,000 clones, with about 46% observed a single time. This receptor was identified in a human donor with alopecia areata. Sequencing was performed on CD8+ T cells sorted from blood, taken at week 0. This chain uses TRBV27 with TRBJ2-7; unclear D gene. CDR3 in DNA: TGTGCCAGCAGTTTATTTTTTAGCTACGAGCAGTACTTC. Encoded protein: CASSLFFSYEQYF.